Below are 7 T cell receptor beta chains sequenced from a single sample in a study of memory CD4+ T cells and cytomegalovirus serostatus. Repertoires were generated with immunoSEQ multiplex PCR, while TCRdb's copy carries only in-frame clones and drops some. The data contain about 48,000 clones, around 80% of them singletons. Single viable CD3+CD4+CD8-CD45RO+ cells were sorted as the memory CD4+ T cells. Sequenced sample: memory CD4+ T cells from blood. The source is an adult in good health and CMV-seronegative.

The chain's CDR3 is CSVGDGEGFQPQHF. The CDR3 nucleotides read TGCAGCGTGGGGGACGGCGAGGGGTTTCAGCCCCAGCATTTT. The chain joins TRBV29-1 to TRBJ1-5, with D maybe TRBD1 (5 bases). The CDR3 length is 14 residues. Trimming stripped 6 bases from V and 6 bases from J, with 18 bases between. Germline CDR1 and CDR2: SQVTM and ANQGSEA.

The genes are TRBV15 and TRBJ2-2; D is undetermined. The germline V and J ends were trimmed by 2 bases and 2 bases, with 6 bases remaining between them. The CDR3 has 14 amino acids. Germline values: CDR1 LNHNV, CDR2 YYDKDF (reference sequence). CDR3 region: CATSRPVNTGELFF. CDR3 sequence (DNA): TGTGCCACCAGCAGACCCGTTAACACCGGGGAGCTGTTTTTT.

V usage is TRBV7-9 and J usage is TRBJ1-4, with 8 nucleotides matching TRBD1. Unmatched junction bases numbered 4, after V lost 0 bases and J lost 7 bases. The CDR3 has 15 residues. CDR1 is SEHNR and CDR2 is FQNEAQ in the germline V gene (reference sequence). CDR3: CASSLARQGAEKLFF. The CDR3 region has the DNA TGTGCCAGCAGCTTAGCGCGGCAGGGGGCTGAAAAACTGTTTTTT.

The chain combines TRBV4-2 with TRBJ2-7; D is unresolved. Trimming pared 2 bases from V and 6 bases from J, leaving 17 bases between. The germline gives CDR1 LGHNA, CDR2 YNFKEQ. This CDR3 is built from 15 residues. DNA for the CDR3: TGTGCCAGCAGCCAACTGTGGGCCAACTCCGGCGAGCAGTACTTC. As protein: CASSQLWANSGEQYF.

The chain is built from TRBV5-1 and TRBJ1-4; D call uncertain. CDR1 SGHRS and CDR2 YFSETQ come from the germline V gene. Trimming cost V 1 base and J 7 bases, with 11 bases left between them. The CDR3 is made up of 14 amino acids. The CDR3 loop reads CASSLSGIGEKLFF. The DNA for the CDR3 is TGCGCCAGCAGCTTGTCCGGTATCGGTGAAAAACTGTTTTTT.

This clone was detected a few times. The chain links TRBV18 to TRBJ2-1, with TRBD2 as a possible D gene (5 bases). V lost 4 bases to trimming and J lost 4 bases, with 11 bases between them. The CDR3 contains 14 residues. CDR1 KGHSH and CDR2 LQKENI come from the germline V gene. This chain's CDR3 is CASSQYGEYNEQFF. Here the CDR3 DNA reads TGTGCCAGCTCACAGTACGGGGAATACAATGAGCAGTTCTTC.

The rearrangement uses TRBV27 and TRBJ2-4; TRBD2 is a possible D gene (6 bases). V was pared by 4 bases and J by 2 bases, with 12 bases between. This CDR3 spans 15 amino acids. CDR1 and CDR2 from the germline V gene are MNHEY and SMNVEV (reference sequence). Written as DNA, the CDR3 is TGTGCCAGCAGTTCCGGAGGGAGACCCAAAAACATTCAGTACTTC. The encoded protein is CASSSGGRPKNIQYF.